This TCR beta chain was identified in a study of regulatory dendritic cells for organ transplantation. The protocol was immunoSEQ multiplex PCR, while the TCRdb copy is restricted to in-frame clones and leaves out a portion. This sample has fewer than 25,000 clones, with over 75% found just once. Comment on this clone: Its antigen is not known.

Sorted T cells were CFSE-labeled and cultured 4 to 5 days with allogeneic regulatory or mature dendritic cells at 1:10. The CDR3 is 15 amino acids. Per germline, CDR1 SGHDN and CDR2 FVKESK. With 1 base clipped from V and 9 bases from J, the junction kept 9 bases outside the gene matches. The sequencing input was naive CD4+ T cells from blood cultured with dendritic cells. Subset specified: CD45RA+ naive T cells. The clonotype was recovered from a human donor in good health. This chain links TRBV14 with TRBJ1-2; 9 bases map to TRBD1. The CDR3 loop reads CASSQAGTGFHRYTF. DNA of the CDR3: TGTGCCAGCAGCCAAGCCGGGACAGGGTTTCATCGCTACACCTTC.